This T cell receptor (beta chain) was observed in a study of memory CD4+ T cells and cytomegalovirus serostatus. With regard to this clone: Its matching antigen is unknown.

Single viable CD3+CD4+CD8-CD45RO+ cells were sorted as the memory CD4+ T cells. CMV serostatus came from serum IgG against pp150, pp28, p38, p52. After thawing, CD4+ T cells were positively selected. There are 14 residues in the CDR3. Trimming shortened V by 4 bases and J by 6 bases, and 13 bases separated the two germline ends. Germline lookup yields CDR1 SGHRS and CDR2 YFSETQ. Study findings and constraints: Of more than 150 reported CMV TCRbeta sequences, roughly 70 were found in memory CD4+ repertoires.

Under the authors' procedure: Out-of-frame sequences were removed, leaving 2,000,000 or so distinct TCRbeta sequences. This table comes from immunoSEQ multiplex PCR, and its TCRdb copy is limited to in-frame clones, with some not included. The V and J calls and clone size were taken over from that table, and D and trimming were inferred from the DNA. There are some 87,000 clones in the sample; about 80% occur only once, and around 3.6% lies in the top ten. Source material: memory CD4+ T cells from blood. The clonotype originates from an adult in good health and CMV-seropositive. This chain joins TRBV5-1 and TRBJ1-4; the D is unclear. CDR3 nucleotide sequence: TGCGCCAGCAGCACGGGAAGGAAGGATGAAAAACTGTTTTTT. The encoded protein is CASSTGRKDEKLFF.